This T cell receptor (beta chain) was retrieved from a study of shared clonotypes between healthy human individuals. In the study overall: Three plates were used per donor for CD4 naive, three for CD4 memory, two for CD8 naive and one for CD8 memory.

The method was immunoSEQ multiplex PCR; TCRdb's version includes in-frame clones alone and lacks a portion of them. The sample consists of 2 million to 2.5 million clones, approximately 93% of them appearing once. The CDR3 runs to 13 residues. CDR1 is LGHNT, CDR2 FRNRAP, per germline. V was cut by 6 bases and J by 3 bases, with 11 bases left in between. The TCR comes from a man between 18 and 35 years old in good health. Some clones in this sample may be carry-over from other donors' samples. The sample comprised naive CD4+ T cells from PBMCs. Indicated subset: CD45RA+ positively selected. The chain combines TRBV12-5 with TRBJ1-2; TRBD1 might be the D (5 bases). CDR3: CASGPDSYYGYTF. The CDR3 nucleotides read TGTGCTAGTGGACCAGACAGCTACTATGGCTACACCTTC.